Presented here are 10 T cell receptor beta chains from one specimen sequenced in a study of post-analysis software for immune sequencing data. Study outcomes and limitations: Patients used roughly five TRBV segments, including TRBV5-6, TRBV5-1 and TRBV20-1, more often than controls.

Their antigen targets remain unknown. Researchers reported that TCR beta cDNA libraries carried unique molecular identifiers. MiXCR, run by TCRdb on the PCR reads, gives a single entry per CDR3 protein. The sample lists more than 450,000 distinct CDR3 sequences; roughly 46% were seen once. The specimen sequenced was blood. These TCRs come from a girl under 18 with multiple sclerosis.

The chain is built from TRBV7-8 and TRBJ2-1; TRBD2 matches 7 bases. This CDR3 is 17 amino acids long. After removal of 5 bases from V and 2 bases from J, the junction contained 12 bases not matched to a gene. CDR1 is SGHVS, CDR2 FQNEAQ, per germline. The CDR3 DNA reads TGTGCCAGCAGCCATAGGGACTACCCTAGCCCCTACAATGAGCAGTTCTTC. It translates to CASSHRDYPSPYNEQFF.

This chain joins TRBV4-1 and TRBJ1-5; no clear D gene. The CDR3 is 12 residues long. V lost 3 bases, J lost 4 bases, and 4 bases lay in between. Germline CDR1 is MGHRA and CDR2 is YSYEKL. The CDR3 DNA sequence: TGCGCCAGCAGCCAGCCGAATCAGCCCCAGCATTTT. Residues: CASSQPNQPQHF.

This clonotype has only a few counts. The genes are TRBV4-2 and TRBJ2-7; 7 bases align to TRBD1. V was clipped by 2 bases and J by 3 bases; unmatched bases: 4. The CDR3 sequence is 14 residues long. CDR1 LGHNA and CDR2 YNFKEQ come from the germline V gene. CDR3 nucleotide sequence: TGTGCCAGCAGCCAAACAGGGGTAGGCTACGAGCAGTACTTC. It translates to CASSQTGVGYEQYF.

This clonotype was picked up a small number of times. The chain has TRBV24-1 and TRBJ1-2; D gene unclear. The CDR3 has 14 amino acids. Germline V gene lookup returns CDR1 KGHDR and CDR2 SFDVKD. V was pared by 4 bases and J by 3 bases, with 11 bases between. CDR3 nucleotide sequence: TGTGCCACCAGTGAAACAGCACAAGACTATGGCTACACCTTC. The encoded protein is CATSETAQDYGYTF.

The genes are TRBV5-6 and TRBJ2-1, with 8 bases that match TRBD2. The CDR3 covers 15 residues. The junction had 11 bases not matched to a gene; V was cut back by 4 bases and J by 8 bases. Germline values: CDR1 SGHDT, CDR2 YYEEEE. CDR3 nucleotide sequence: TGTGCCAGCAGCCTCGGGACTAGGGGCTATGATGAGCAGTTCTTC. Encoded protein: CASSLGTRGYDEQFF.

This chain uses TRBV5-1 with TRBJ1-4, with 9 bases identical to TRBD1. The J segment lost 0 bases and the V segment lost 4 bases, leaving 1 base of the junction unmatched. The germline V gene encodes CDR1 SGHRS and CDR2 YFSETQ. CDR3 length equals 15 residues. This CDR3 is CASSRTGATNEKLFF. CDR3 coding DNA: TGCGCCAGCAGCCGGACAGGGGCAACTAATGAAAAACTGTTTTTT. Combining the CDR3 with reference TRBV5-1 and TRBJ1-4 gives the whole variable domain KAGVTQTPRYLIKTRGQQVTLSCSPISGHRSVSWYQQTPGQGLQFLFEYFSETQRNKGNFPGRFSGRQFSNSRSEMNVSTLELGDSALYLCASSRTGATNEKLFFGSGTQLSVL.

V is TRBV25-1 and J is TRBJ1-1, with a possible D match to TRBD1 (6 bases). V was pared by 1 base and J by 9 bases, with 18 bases between. Germline CDR1 and CDR2: MGHDK and SYGVNS. The CDR3 is 15 residues long. CDR3 sequence reads: CASSESRVVGDKAFF. The CDR3 DNA follows: TGTGCCAGCAGTGAATCTCGTGTGGTCGGGGACAAAGCTTTCTTT.

The chain combines TRBV5-1 with TRBJ2-7, with 9 bases fitting TRBD1. The germline gives CDR1 SGHRS, CDR2 YFSETQ. J lost 1 base, V lost 0 bases, and 5 bases had no gene match. This CDR3 is 16 amino acids long. The CDR3 DNA reads TGCGCCAGCAGCTTGGCCCCGACAGGGGGTTCCTACGAGCAGTACTTC. This translates into CASSLAPTGGSYEQYF.

The CDR3 DNA reads TGCAGTGCTAGAGATTCCCTCCCGGGGCCAAGGGGACCAGAGACCCAGTACTTC. Its protein is CSARDSLPGPRGPETQYF. The chain combines TRBV20-1 with TRBJ2-5; D is possibly TRBD1 or TRBD2 (5 bases each). Trimming cost V 0 bases and J 4 bases, with 24 bases left between them. The length of the CDR3 is 18 residues. Germline CDR1 DFQATT, CDR2 SNEGSKA (reference sequence).

This clonotype was observed a few times. The chain links TRBV6-6 to TRBJ1-5, with D hard to call. The CDR3 extends over 16 amino acids. The germline V gene encodes CDR1 MNHNY and CDR2 SVGAGI (reference sequence). Between the trimmed V and J ends, which lost 6 bases and 3 bases, there was a span of 18 bases. DNA for the CDR3: TGTGCCAGCAGGTCCGGGTCCAATAGCCTCAATCAGCCCCAGCATTTT. As protein: CASRSGSNSLNQPQHF.